Listed below are T cell receptor beta chains from one sample, sequenced in a study of cytomegalovirus exposure and HLA in healthy donors. Sequencing used immunoSEQ multiplex PCR; TCRdb keeps in-frame clones, though not all of them. The sample contains tens of thousands of clones, roughly nine tenths of which appear only once. Sequenced: PBMCs. The receptors come from a young man in good health and CMV-seronegative. CDR3s include the opening cysteine and the closing phenylalanine or tryptophan. Each record gives: V gene, J gene, clone size, D gene, CDR3 DNA, CDR3 protein. The D gene is left open where the match is weak. Size is omitted from some rows. Given values are once, few, many or a class for expanded clones.

v_gene: TRBV6-1
j_gene: TRBJ1-5
abundance: few
d_gene: TRBD1
CDR3nt: TGTGCCAGCAGCCGGACAGGGGGCAATCAGCCCCAGCATTTT
CDR3aa: CASSRTGGNQPQHF

v_gene: TRBV1
j_gene: TRBJ2-2
abundance: .
d_gene: .
CDR3nt: TGCACCAGCAGCCAAAGACTAGCGGAAACCGGGGAGCTGTTTTTT
CDR3aa: CTSSQRLAETGELFF

v_gene: TRBV7-7
j_gene: TRBJ2-2
abundance: .
d_gene: TRBD1
CDR3nt: TGTGCTAGCAGCTTCGACACAGGGGCCGGGGAGCTGTTTTTT
CDR3aa: CASSFDTGAGELFF

v_gene: TRBV4-1
j_gene: TRBJ1-2
abundance: .
d_gene: .
CDR3nt: TGCGCCAGCAACCCGACAGGCAATGCGCCTAACTATGGCTACACCTTC
CDR3aa: CASNPTGNAPNYGYTF

v_gene: TRBV11-3
j_gene: TRBJ2-1
abundance: .
d_gene: .
CDR3nt: TGTGCCAGCAGCTTAGATAGCCAATACAATGAGCAGTTCTTC
CDR3aa: CASSLDSQYNEQFF

v_gene: TRBV7-8
j_gene: TRBJ2-1
abundance: .
d_gene: TRBD1
CDR3nt: TGTGCCAGCAGCTTAGAATGGGACTCAGGGACAGGGATTATCAATGAGCAGTTCTTC
CDR3aa: CASSLEWDSGTGIINEQFF

v_gene: TRBV30
j_gene: TRBJ2-1
abundance: once
d_gene: TRBD2
CDR3nt: TGTGCCTGGAGTGTAGTGGCGGGAGCCAAGATTTATGAGCAGTTCTTC
CDR3aa: CAWSVVAGAKIYEQFF

v_gene: TRBV11-2
j_gene: TRBJ2-7
abundance: .
d_gene: .
CDR3nt: TGTGCCAGCACCCAGTCCGGGAACACCTACGAGCAGTACTTC
CDR3aa: CASTQSGNTYEQYF

v_gene: TRBV7-9
j_gene: TRBJ1-2
abundance: .
d_gene: .
CDR3nt: TGTGCCAGCAGCTCCCGCGAGAGCGGGAGGGGCTACACCTTC
CDR3aa: CASSSRESGRGYTF

v_gene: TRBV30
j_gene: TRBJ1-2
abundance: .
d_gene: TRBD1
CDR3nt: TGTGCCTGGGACAGGGCCGGCAACTATGGCTACACCTTC
CDR3aa: CAWDRAGNYGYTF

v_gene: TRBV5-4
j_gene: TRBJ1-3
abundance: once
d_gene: .
CDR3nt: TGTGCCAGCAGCGAACAGGGCCCTGGAAACACCATATATTTT
CDR3aa: CASSEQGPGNTIYF

v_gene: TRBV5-1
j_gene: TRBJ2-7
abundance: .
d_gene: TRBD2
CDR3nt: TGCGCCAGCAGCTTGCTAGCGGGGGCCTACGAGCAGTACTTC
CDR3aa: CASSLLAGAYEQYF

v_gene: TRBV27
j_gene: TRBJ1-5
abundance: .
d_gene: TRBD1
CDR3nt: TGTGCCAGCAGTTTGCGACCGTTGCGGACGTTGATCGGACAGGAAACTTATAGCAATCAGCCCCAGCATTTT
CDR3aa: CASSLRPLRTLIGQETYSNQPQHF

v_gene: TRBV6-4
j_gene: TRBJ2-3
abundance: .
d_gene: TRBD2
CDR3nt: TGTGCCAGCAGTGACTCAGCGGGAGTGACAGATACGCAGTATTTT
CDR3aa: CASSDSAGVTDTQYF

v_gene: TRBV28
j_gene: TRBJ2-3
abundance: .
d_gene: .
CDR3nt: TGTGCCAGCAAACTAGGTGGGATAACAGATACGCAGTATTTT
CDR3aa: CASKLGGITDTQYF

v_gene: TRBV7-3
j_gene: TRBJ2-7
abundance: .
d_gene: .
CDR3nt: TGTGCCAGCAGCCCAGGTGGACAGCCCTACGAGCAGTACTTC
CDR3aa: CASSPGGQPYEQYF

v_gene: TRBV6-1
j_gene: TRBJ1-2
abundance: .
d_gene: TRBD1
CDR3nt: TGTGCCAGCAGTGAAGTTCCAACAGGGGGTTATGGCTACACCTTC
CDR3aa: CASSEVPTGGYGYTF

v_gene: TRBV29-1
j_gene: TRBJ2-7
abundance: .
d_gene: TRBD1
CDR3nt: TGCAGCGCAAGACAGGGGCACTCCTACGAGCAGTACTTC
CDR3aa: CSARQGHSYEQYF

v_gene: TRBV7-2
j_gene: TRBJ2-7
abundance: .
d_gene: TRBD2
CDR3nt: TGTGCCAGCAGCTTGCGAGTAGCGGGAGGAACCTCTCTCATTACCGAGCAGTACTTC
CDR3aa: CASSLRVAGGTSLITEQYF

v_gene: TRBV14
j_gene: TRBJ1-5
abundance: .
d_gene: .
CDR3nt: TGTGCCAGCAGCCAAGTGCTAGAACCGACGGATAGCAATCAGCCCCAGCATTTT
CDR3aa: CASSQVLEPTDSNQPQHF

v_gene: TRBV30
j_gene: TRBJ1-2
abundance: .
d_gene: .
CDR3nt: TGTGCCTGGTTAAGGGGAATCACTAACTATGGCTACACCTTC
CDR3aa: CAWLRGITNYGYTF

v_gene: TRBV7-2
j_gene: TRBJ2-1
abundance: .
d_gene: TRBD1
CDR3nt: TGTGCCAGCAGATACAGGGGGAGCTCCTACAATGAGCAGTTCTTC
CDR3aa: CASRYRGSSYNEQFF

v_gene: TRBV11-1
j_gene: TRBJ2-7
abundance: once
d_gene: .
CDR3nt: TGTGCCAGCAGCTTAGACCCCTACTACGAGCAGTACTTC
CDR3aa: CASSLDPYYEQYF

v_gene: TRBV9
j_gene: TRBJ2-1
abundance: .
d_gene: TRBD2
CDR3nt: TGTGCCAGCAGCGTAGAAGGGAGGGTCAACAATGAGCAGTTCTTC
CDR3aa: CASSVEGRVNNEQFF

v_gene: TRBV5-1
j_gene: TRBJ1-2
abundance: .
d_gene: TRBD1
CDR3nt: TGCGCCAGCAGCTTGGGGCAGGGGGAAGGCTACACCTTC
CDR3aa: CASSLGQGEGYTF

v_gene: TRBV5-1
j_gene: TRBJ1-1
abundance: .
d_gene: .
CDR3nt: TGCGCCAGCAGCTTGGCCCTCCAGGATAGCGGGACTGAAGCTTTCTTT
CDR3aa: CASSLALQDSGTEAFF

v_gene: TRBV19
j_gene: TRBJ2-6
abundance: .
d_gene: .
CDR3nt: TGTGCCAGTAGTGCAATACAGGGCTCTGGGGCCAACGTCCTGACTTTC
CDR3aa: CASSAIQGSGANVLTF

v_gene: TRBV19
j_gene: TRBJ2-1
abundance: .
d_gene: .
CDR3nt: TGTGCCAGTAGTATATTTGGGGAAAGGGGATACAATGAGCAGTTCTTC
CDR3aa: CASSIFGERGYNEQFF

v_gene: TRBV15
j_gene: TRBJ1-5
abundance: .
d_gene: .
CDR3nt: TGTGCCACCAGCAGCCGGACAGTCTACGTTCAGCCCCAGCATTTT
CDR3aa: CATSSRTVYVQPQHF

v_gene: TRBV28
j_gene: TRBJ1-2
abundance: .
d_gene: .
CDR3nt: TGTGCCAGTAGAGCGGGTGCCTATGGCTACACCTTC
CDR3aa: CASRAGAYGYTF

v_gene: TRBV6-5
j_gene: TRBJ1-4
abundance: .
d_gene: .
CDR3nt: TGTGCCAGCAGTCGCAATGGCGAAAAACTGTTTTTT
CDR3aa: CASSRNGEKLFF

v_gene: TRBV7-2
j_gene: TRBJ1-1
abundance: .
d_gene: .
CDR3nt: TGTGCCAGCAGCCCCGTCGAGGGATCCGAAGCTTTCTTT
CDR3aa: CASSPVEGSEAFF

v_gene: TRBV27
j_gene: TRBJ1-1
abundance: once
d_gene: .
CDR3nt: TGTGCCAGCAGTTTTCGGGGGGTGGGTGAAGCTTTCTTT
CDR3aa: CASSFRGVGEAFF

v_gene: TRBV7-2
j_gene: TRBJ1-1
abundance: .
d_gene: .
CDR3nt: TGTGCCAGCAGCTTATACCACACCTCTTTGAACACTGAAGCTTTCTTT
CDR3aa: CASSLYHTSLNTEAFF

v_gene: TRBV5-1
j_gene: TRBJ2-7
abundance: .
d_gene: TRBD2
CDR3nt: TGCGCCAGCAGCGTCGCCCGCGGCCGGACTAGCGGGAGGGCCCACGAGCAGTACTTC
CDR3aa: CASSVARGRTSGRAHEQYF

v_gene: TRBV18
j_gene: TRBJ2-1
abundance: .
d_gene: .
CDR3nt: TGTGCCAGCTCACCACCTAGCAGCTCCTACAATGAGCAGTTCTTC
CDR3aa: CASSPPSSSYNEQFF

v_gene: TRBV2
j_gene: TRBJ2-3
abundance: .
d_gene: TRBD1
CDR3nt: TGTGCCAGCACGGCTCCCCCCCGGGACAGGGGTCAAGATACGCAGTATTTT
CDR3aa: CASTAPPRDRGQDTQYF

v_gene: TRBV28
j_gene: TRBJ1-2
abundance: .
d_gene: TRBD1
CDR3nt: TGTGCCAGCAGTTTAAGGCGGCAGGGGGTAGGCTACACCTTC
CDR3aa: CASSLRRQGVGYTF

v_gene: TRBV4-2
j_gene: TRBJ2-1
abundance: .
d_gene: .
CDR3nt: TGTGCCAGCAGCCAAGATTGGACGGGGAAGATCTACAATGAGCAGTTCTTC
CDR3aa: CASSQDWTGKIYNEQFF

v_gene: TRBV11-3
j_gene: TRBJ2-7
abundance: .
d_gene: .
CDR3nt: TGTGCCAGCAGCGCTGGCGACTTCGAGCAGTACTTC
CDR3aa: CASSAGDFEQYF

v_gene: TRBV19
j_gene: TRBJ2-1
abundance: .
d_gene: .
CDR3nt: TGTGCCAGTAGTGATCCAGGCTACAATGAGCAGTTCTTC
CDR3aa: CASSDPGYNEQFF

v_gene: TRBV19
j_gene: TRBJ1-1
abundance: .
d_gene: .
CDR3nt: TGTGCCAGTATCGATCGGTGGACTGAAGCTTTCTTT
CDR3aa: CASIDRWTEAFF

v_gene: TRBV5-1
j_gene: TRBJ2-2
abundance: .
d_gene: TRBD1
CDR3nt: TGCGCCAGCAGATTAACGGGACAGGGAAACACCGGGGAGCTGTTTTTT
CDR3aa: CASRLTGQGNTGELFF

v_gene: TRBV5-3
j_gene: TRBJ1-5
abundance: .
d_gene: .
CDR3nt: TGTGCCAGAAGCTTGATCCGGGGAAGAAATCAGCCCCAGCATTTT
CDR3aa: CARSLIRGRNQPQHF

v_gene: TRBV27
j_gene: TRBJ1-1
abundance: .
d_gene: TRBD1
CDR3nt: TGTGCCAGCAGCAGTGGGACAGTGAACACTGAAGCTTTCTTT
CDR3aa: CASSSGTVNTEAFF